A selection of T cell receptor beta chains follows, all from one sample in a study of blood T cell repertoires in COVID-19. Here immunoSEQ multiplex PCR was the method, and the copy in TCRdb shows in-frame clones only, minus some. The sample yields around 300,000 clones, about nine tenths seen once. The material sequenced was peripheral blood. The receptors were sampled from a man in his fifties with acute or convalescent COVID-19. Both conserved end residues are part of each CDR3. Each record gives: V gene, D gene, CDR3 length, clone size, J gene, CDR3 DNA, CDR3 protein. A D gene is named only where the DNA matches it firmly. Size is omitted from some rows. Given values are once, few, many or a class for expanded clones.

TRBV27	NA	13	NA	TRBJ1-2	TGTGCCAGCAGTTTAGTCCAGAATAATGGCTACACCTTC	CASSLVQNNGYTF
TRBV14	NA	13	NA	TRBJ1-2	TGTGCCAGCAGCACACAAACAGGGTATGGCTACACCTTC	CASSTQTGYGYTF
TRBV11-2	TRBD2	17	few	TRBJ2-1	TGTGCCAGCAGCTTAACGATGCGGGGGGGCATTGAGGATGAGCAGTTCTTC	CASSLTMRGGIEDEQFF
TRBV7-6	NA	17	NA	TRBJ1-2	TGTGCCAGCAGCCCACGCGGACAGCTACTTTTTAACTATGGCTACACCTTC	CASSPRGQLLFNYGYTF
TRBV5-1	NA	14	few	TRBJ2-5	TGCGCCAGCAGCTTGGGCAGGGTTCAAGAGACCCAGTACTTC	CASSLGRVQETQYF
TRBV6-5	NA	15	NA	TRBJ1-2	TGTGCCAGCAGTTACGCCCGTGGCAATTCCTATGGCTACACCTTC	CASSYARGNSYGYTF
TRBV2	TRBD1	15	NA	TRBJ1-1	TGTGCCAGCAGGGTACAGGGGGGGGTGAATACTGAAGCTTTCTTT	CASRVQGGVNTEAFF
TRBV9	NA	14	NA	TRBJ1-2	TGTGCCAGCAGCCCAAAGGGGGTGAACTATGGCTACACCTTC	CASSPKGVNYGYTF
TRBV5-1	TRBD1	15	once	TRBJ1-4	TGCGCCAGCAGCTATAAGGGACAGGGTAATGAAAAACTGTTTTTT	CASSYKGQGNEKLFF
TRBV11-2	NA	14	once	TRBJ1-5	TGTGCCAGCAGCTTAGATCATAGCAATCAGCCCCAGCATTTT	CASSLDHSNQPQHF
TRBV5-4	TRBD2	16	NA	TRBJ2-5	TGTGCCAGCAGCTTGCAGTTGGGACTAGCATCCGAGACCCAGTACTTC	CASSLQLGLASETQYF
TRBV19	NA	14	NA	TRBJ1-1	TGTGCCAGCAAGCGGGACCGATGGAACGCTGAAGCTTTCTTT	CASKRDRWNAEAFF
TRBV30	NA	12	NA	TRBJ1-2	TGTGCCTGCCCCCGGGTCGGCTATGGCTACACCTTC	CACPRVGYGYTF
TRBV23-1	TRBD1	13	NA	TRBJ2-1	TGCGCCAGCGAGACAGGGTTCAAAAATGAGCAGTTCTTC	CASETGFKNEQFF
TRBV28	NA	14	NA	TRBJ1-1	TGTGCCAGCAGACCAACCGCTCTTCACAGTGAAGCTTTCTTT	CASRPTALHSEAFF